Presented here are 18 T cell receptor beta chains from one specimen sequenced in a study of monozygotic twins with inflammatory bowel disease. One entry per CDR3 protein, without DNA, is what TCRdb gives after re-calling the 5' RACE reads. The sample holds roughly 120,000 distinct CDR3 sequences. Input material: blood. These TCRs come from a human donor with ulcerative colitis or Crohn's disease, or a healthy co-twin of an affected twin (not recorded which).

The V gene is TRBV28, the J gene TRBJ2-7; TCRdb selects TRBD1, and the lack of DNA leaves this call unchecked. Germline CDR1 is MDHEN and CDR2 is SYDVKM. The CDR3 totals 12 residues. CDR3 protein: CASREQGNEQYF.

The CDR3 sequence is CSASLGTGPDTQYF. V usage is TRBV20-1 and J usage is TRBJ2-3; TCRdb picks TRBD1, but there is no DNA to check that call. Looked up from germline, CDR1 is DFQATT and CDR2 is SNEGSKA (reference sequence). This CDR3 has 14 amino acids.

This sequence joins TRBV5-6 and TRBJ1-1; with no DNA, the TCRdb D assignment of TRBD1 cannot be verified. CDR1 and CDR2 from the germline V gene are SGHDT and YYEEEE. The CDR3 sequence is 15 residues long. CDR3 residues: CASSSYRAMNTEAFF.

V and J are TRBV2 and TRBJ1-6; lacking DNA, the TRBD1 call made by TCRdb goes unchecked. CDR1 is SNHLY and CDR2 is FYNNEI in the germline V gene. The CDR3 extends over 15 amino acids. The CDR3 protein is CASSVISGEDSPLHF. Using reference TRBV2 and TRBJ1-6 for the parts outside the CDR3, the full variable domain is EPEVTQTPSHQVTQMGQEVILRCVPISNHLYFYWYRQILGQKVEFLVSFYNNEISEKSEIFDDQFSVERPDGSNFTLKIRSTKLEDSAMYFCASSVISGEDSPLHFGNGTRLTVT.

V usage is TRBV20-1 and J usage is TRBJ2-1; the D gene TCRdb calls, TRBD2, cannot be checked with no DNA. This CDR3 has 14 residues. Germline CDR1 is DFQATT and CDR2 is SNEGSKA (reference sequence). The CDR3: CSATNSGSTDEQFF.

The genes are TRBV11-2 and TRBJ1-1; TCRdb's D call, TRBD1, is unchecked because there is no DNA. The CDR3 length is 14 residues. Germline V CDR1 and CDR2: SGHAT, FQNNGV. CDR3: CASSLQGVGTEAFF.

The chain is built from TRBV12-3 or TRBV12-4 and TRBJ2-1; TCRdb returns TRBD1, unconfirmable since there is no DNA. The CDR3 loop spans 17 amino acids. CDR3 region: CASSFGHRGQVYNEQFF.

V is TRBV7-8 and J is TRBJ2-2; TCRdb designates TRBD1, a call that cannot be tested without DNA. The CDR3 totals 13 residues. CDR1 and CDR2 from the germline V gene are SGHVS and FQNEAQ. CDR3 region: CASSSRVTGELFF.

The chain links TRBV5-6 to TRBJ1-3; TCRdb names TRBD1, which stays unverified in the absence of DNA. CDR3 size: 16 residues. Germline CDR1 SGHDT, CDR2 YYEEEE. CDR3 protein: CASSSPGRNSGNTIYF.

This chain uses TRBV19 with TRBJ1-3; absent DNA, TCRdb's TRBD1 call cannot be checked. The CDR3 sequence is 14 residues long. Germline values: CDR1 LNHDA, CDR2 SQIVND (reference sequence). The CDR3: CASTQGDAGNTIYF. The full variable domain, completed using reference TRBV19 and TRBJ1-3, is DGGITQSPKYLFRKEGQNVTLSCEQNLNHDAMYWYRQDPGQGLRLIYYSQIVNDFQKGDIAEGYSVSREKKESFPLTVTSAQKNPTAFYLCASTQGDAGNTIYFGEGSWLTVV.

The V call is TRBV27, the J call TRBJ2-3; TCRdb outputs TRBD2, but without DNA this stays unchecked. The CDR3 has 14 amino acids. CDR1 is MNHEY, CDR2 SMNVEV, per germline (reference sequence). The CDR3 loop is CASSLLAGEDTQYF.

The V call is TRBV20-1, the J call TRBJ2-3; TCRdb designates TRBD2, a call that cannot be tested without DNA. CDR1 is DFQATT and CDR2 is SNEGSKA in the germline V gene (reference sequence). The CDR3 extends over 16 amino acids. Here the CDR3 reads CSARAIAGGRTDTQYF.

The CDR3 loop reads CASSLAGGFTEAFF. The V and J genes are TRBV5-1 and TRBJ1-1. Germline loops: CDR1 SGHRS, CDR2 YFSETQ. This CDR3 region has 14 residues.

The chain joins TRBV7-2 to TRBJ1-4; TCRdb lists TRBD1, though no DNA is available to test this call. Germline CDR1 is SGHTA and CDR2 is FQGNSA. The CDR3 runs to 14 residues. Here the CDR3 reads CASSTGTVYEKLFF.

The V call is TRBV3-1, the J call TRBJ2-3; TCRdb's D call, TRBD1, is unchecked because there is no DNA. The CDR3 covers 14 residues. The V gene's germline CDR1 is LGHDT and CDR2 YNNKEL (reference sequence). CDR3 residues: CASSQAVLTDTQYF.

This chain's CDR3 is CASSYSLQGSSYEQYF. This chain uses TRBV6-5 with TRBJ2-7; the TRBD1 assignment by TCRdb is unverifiable without DNA. The germline V gene has CDR1 MNHEY and CDR2 SVGAGI. This CDR3 contains 16 residues.

The chain recombines TRBV6-1 with TRBJ1-1; TCRdb reports TRBD1, a call that lacks DNA to check it against. CDR1 MNHNS and CDR2 SASEGT come from the germline V gene. The CDR3 is 15 residues long. CDR3 protein: CASRGWDGVNTEAFF.

CDR3 in amino acids: CAISDPGTGNTEAFF. This chain links TRBV10-3 with TRBJ1-1; TCRdb's D call, TRBD1, is unchecked because there is no DNA. CDR1 and CDR2 from the germline V gene are ENHRY and SYGVKD. CDR3 length: 15 amino acids.